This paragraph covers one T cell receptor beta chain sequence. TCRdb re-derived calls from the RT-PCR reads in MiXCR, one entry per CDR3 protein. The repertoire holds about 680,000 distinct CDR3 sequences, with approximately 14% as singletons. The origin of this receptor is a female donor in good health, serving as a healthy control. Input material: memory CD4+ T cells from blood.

CDR3 amino acids: CSAGQDRGSYNEQFF. The CDR3 DNA sequence: TGCAGTGCTGGGCAGGACAGAGGATCCTACAATGAGCAGTTCTTC. V gene TRBV20-1 combines with J gene TRBJ2-1, with a possible D match to TRBD1 (6 bases). The germline V gene encodes CDR1 DFQATT and CDR2 SNEGSKA (reference sequence). Trimming removed 5 bases from V and 1 base from J, with 15 bases in between. This CDR3 is built from 15 residues.